This T cell receptor (beta chain) was sequenced in a study of blood T cells in healthy people across ages. Study conclusions and caveats: Naive CD4+ cell counts and diversity both ran higher in long-lived than in aged donors. PBMCs went unsorted, and a conclusive naive versus antigen-experienced comparison was therefore prevented.

About this clonotype itself: What it recognizes is unknown. Sequence at one end of the junction differs from germline and may be a read error.

CDR3 length: 14 amino acids. CDR1 and CDR2 from the germline V gene are SNHLY and FYNNEI. Next came a second PCR, run for about 6 to 12 cycles, which used a sample-barcoded 5' primer along with a J-beta primer mix. TCRdb re-called the 5' RACE reads through MiXCR, storing one row per CDR3 protein. The sample lists some 700,000 distinct CDR3 sequences, approximately 39% occurring once. The TCR comes from a woman aged 55 to 70 in good health. Material for sequencing was blood. V and J are TRBV2 and TRBJ1-2, with unresolved D. The CDR3 reads CVSREDEANYGYTF. For the CDR3, the DNA is TGTGTCAGCCGGGAGGACGAAGCTAACTATGGCTACACCTTC.